Listed here are 24 T cell receptor beta chains from one sample, sequenced in a study of T cell responses to AZD1222 COVID-19 vaccine. Produced via immunoSEQ multiplex PCR; TCRdb's table is partial and in-frame only. This table holds 150,000 to 200,000 clones, 94% found once. The input for sequencing was peripheral blood, taken on day 0 of AZD1222 vaccination. Source of these receptors: an adult in good health.

The chain combines TRBV5-1 with TRBJ1-1; D call uncertain. Germline V gene sequence: CDR1 SGHRS, CDR2 YFSETQ. The V and J ends lost 2 bases and 2 bases respectively, with 7 bases between them. This CDR3 is built from 13 residues. The CDR3 protein is CASSLSINTEAFF. As DNA, the CDR3 is TGCGCCAGCAGCTTAAGCATCAACACTGAAGCTTTCTTT.

The chain is built from TRBV7-3 and TRBJ2-7, with TRBD2 matching 8 bases. Germline lookup yields CDR1 SGHTA and CDR2 FQGTGA. CDR3 size: 15 residues. The ends lost 5 bases at V and 0 bases at J; junction bases unmatched: 6. CDR3 DNA: TGTGCCAGCAGCCTTCTAGCGGGTTCCTCCTACGAGCAGTACTTC. This translates into CASSLLAGSSYEQYF. Using reference TRBV7-3 and TRBJ2-7 for the parts outside the CDR3, the full variable domain is GAGVSQTPSNKVTEKGKYVELRCDPISGHTALYWYRQSLGQGPEFLIYFQGTGAADDSGLPNDRFFAVRPEGSVSTLKIQRTERGDSAVYLCASSLLAGSSYEQYFGPGTRLTVT.

The CDR3 loop is CASSPVLLSEQYF. CDR3 in DNA: TGTGCCAGCTCACCGGTCCTCCTCTCCGAGCAGTACTTC. The rearrangement uses TRBV18 and TRBJ2-7; D not certain. Germline lookup yields CDR1 KGHSH and CDR2 LQKENI. V gave up 3 bases and J gave up 6 bases, with 12 bases separating them. CDR3 size: 13 residues.

This chain joins TRBV9 and TRBJ2-2; TRBD1 might be the D (6 bases). V dropped 4 bases and J dropped 1 base, with 14 bases sitting between them. Germline V gene data show CDR1 as SGDLS and CDR2 as YYNGEE. The CDR3 runs 16 residues. The CDR3, as DNA: TGTGCCAGCAGCCCCCGTGGGACAAAGAACACCGGGGAGCTGTTTTTT. This sequence encodes CASSPRGTKNTGELFF.

V usage is TRBV7-9 and J usage is TRBJ2-2; D is possibly TRBD2 (6 bases). Germline assignment: CDR1 SEHNR and CDR2 FQNEAQ (reference sequence). The CDR3 length is 17 residues. Trimming stripped 2 bases from V and 4 bases from J, with 17 bases between. The CDR3 reads CASSLLLKSGATGELFF. The CDR3 coding sequence is TGTGCCAGCAGCTTATTACTCAAGTCGGGAGCCACCGGGGAGCTGTTTTTT. Full variable domain (outside the CDR3, taken from reference TRBV7-9 and TRBJ2-2): DTGVSQNPRHKITKRGQNVTFRCDPISEHNRLYWYRQTLGQGPEFLTYFQNEAQLEKSRLLSDRFSAERPKGSFSTLEIQRTEQGDSAMYLCASSLLLKSGATGELFFGEGSRLTVL.

The V call is TRBV7-9, the J call TRBJ2-5; 7 nucleotides align to TRBD2. Germline values: CDR1 SEHNR, CDR2 FQNEAQ (reference sequence). The CDR3 contains 16 residues. The V and J ends lost 3 bases and 1 base, in that order; junction bases with no gene match: 8. CDR3 loop: CASSFTQTSSQETQYF. CDR3 nucleotide sequence: TGTGCCAGCAGCTTTACCCAGACTAGCTCCCAAGAGACCCAGTACTTC.

The chain couples TRBV18 to TRBJ2-1, with TRBD2 identical over 8 bases. V lost 3 bases and J lost 1; bases outside the gene matches: 2. This CDR3 has 15 residues. Per germline, CDR1 KGHSH and CDR2 LQKENI. The CDR3 protein is CASSPVAGSYNEQFF. CDR3 DNA: TGTGCCAGCTCACCCGTAGCGGGGTCCTACAATGAGCAGTTCTTC.

The chain has TRBV6-5 and TRBJ2-6; D gene ambiguous. Trimming stripped 7 bases from V and 3 bases from J, with 4 bases between. The V gene's germline CDR1 is MNHEY and CDR2 SVGAGI. The CDR3 length is 12 residues. The CDR3 region has the DNA TGTGCCAGCAACAGTGGGGCCAACGTCCTGACTTTC. Translating gives CASNSGANVLTF.

V and J are TRBV6-5 and TRBJ2-7, with 7 bases that match TRBD1. V lost 6 bases, J lost 11 bases, and 16 bases stayed unmatched. Germline V gene data show CDR1 as MNHEY and CDR2 as SVGAGI. The CDR3 consists of 14 residues. CDR3 amino acids: CASRSYTSTGEKYF. In DNA form, the CDR3 reads TGTGCCAGCAGGAGCTATACGTCAACAGGGGAGAAGTACTTC.

CDR3 loop: CAYKPGPRNTEAFF. The DNA of the CDR3 is TGTGCCTACAAACCGGGACCCAGGAACACTGAAGCTTTCTTT. V usage is TRBV6-5 and J usage is TRBJ1-1; TRBD1 is a possible D gene (5 bases). The germline CDR1 and CDR2 sequences are MNHEY and SVGAGI. The CDR3 spans 14 residues. Trimming removed 11 bases from V and 1 base from J, with 17 bases in between.

The chain is built from TRBV5-1 and TRBJ2-2, with unresolved D. The CDR3 is made up of 14 amino acids. Looked up from germline, CDR1 is SGHRS and CDR2 is YFSETQ. Trimming stripped 4 bases from V and 4 bases from J, with 11 bases between. CDR3 region: CASSLAQPTGELFF. In nucleotides, the CDR3 is TGCGCCAGCAGCCTCGCACAGCCCACCGGGGAGCTGTTTTTT.

The chain is built from TRBV27 and TRBJ2-1; D unclear. CDR3 length: 14 residues. The V gene lost 6 bases and the J gene lost 12 bases, with 21 bases spanning the gap. CDR1 is MNHEY, CDR2 SMNVEV, per germline (reference sequence). CDR3 DNA sequence: TGTGCCAGCAGATCAGGTACTCCCGGGCAGCGGCAGTTCTTC. Its translation is CASRSGTPGQRQFF.

This clone was seen a single time. The chain employs TRBV6-5 and TRBJ1-3; unclear D gene. This CDR3 spans 16 amino acids. Germline CDR1 MNHEY, CDR2 SVGAGI. V was pared by 1 base and J by 1 base, with 11 bases between. The CDR3 here is CASSYWTLGSGNTIYF. CDR3 bases: TGTGCCAGCAGTTACTGGACCTTGGGGTCTGGAAACACCATATATTTT.

This chain uses TRBV4-1 with TRBJ1-1, with 7 positions matching TRBD1. Germline CDR1 and CDR2: MGHRA and YSYEKL. Trimming at V came to 4 bases and at J to 1 base, leaving 9 bases not matched to a gene. This CDR3 has 16 amino acids. The CDR3 protein is CASSLTAGTENTEAFF. CDR3 sequence (DNA): TGCGCCAGCAGCCTAACCGCCGGGACAGAGAACACTGAAGCTTTCTTT.

The rearrangement uses TRBV28 and TRBJ1-2; D gene ambiguous. With 6 bases removed from V and 4 bases from J, the gap between germline ends came to 12 bases. Germline V gene data show CDR1 as MDHEN and CDR2 as SYDVKM. This CDR3 has 13 residues. The CDR3 is CASSPALLYGYTF. CDR3 nucleotide sequence: TGTGCCAGCAGCCCGGCCCTACTCTATGGCTACACCTTC.

This chain connects TRBV11-3 to TRBJ2-3; TRBD2 aligns across 9 bases. Germline V gene sequence: CDR1 SGHNT, CDR2 YENEEA. The CDR3 runs 15 residues. V lost 2 bases, J lost 1 base, and 1 base stayed unmatched. The DNA for the CDR3 is TGTGCCAGCAGCTTACGGACTAGCGGCACAGATACGCAGTATTTT. Encoded protein: CASSLRTSGTDTQYF.

This clone has just one count. This chain joins TRBV10-3 and TRBJ1-1; D remains unclear. Germline V gene data show CDR1 as ENHRY and CDR2 as SYGVKD. V was trimmed by 0 bases and J by 1 base, leaving 6 bases between them. This CDR3 has 14 residues. The CDR3, as DNA: TGTGCCATCAGTGAGTCCGTAGCGAACACTGAAGCTTTCTTT. Its protein product is CAISESVANTEAFF.

In its sample, this clone was seen a few times. The V call is TRBV6-2 or TRBV6-3, the J call TRBJ1-4, with 7 bases fitting TRBD1. Germline values: CDR1 MNHEY, CDR2 SVGEGT. This CDR3 has 15 residues. V gave up 5 bases and J gave up 3 bases; unmatched junction bases: 6. The CDR3 nucleotides are TGTGCCAGCAGTCGGTTCGGGACAGCTAATGAAAAACTGTTTTTT. Its protein product is CASSRFGTANEKLFF.

This clone was counted a single time. The rearrangement uses TRBV30 and TRBJ1-2; D unresolved. The CDR3 loop spans 11 amino acids. Germline CDR1 and CDR2: GTSNPN and SVGIG (reference sequence). V was cut by 3 bases and J by 2 bases, with 4 bases left in between. CDR3 coding DNA: TGTGCCTGGAGACAGAACTATGGCTACACCTTC. Translation: CAWRQNYGYTF. Combining the CDR3 with reference TRBV30 and TRBJ1-2 gives the whole variable domain SQTIHQWPATLVQPVGSPLSLECTVEGTSNPNLYWYRQAAGRGLQLLFYSVGIGQISSEVPQNLSASRPQDRQFILSSKKLLLSDSGFYLCAWRQNYGYTFGSGTRLTVV.

The chain carries TRBV29-1 and TRBJ1-5; D call uncertain. V was shortened by 5 bases and J by 0 bases, with 8 bases between the two germline ends. The CDR3 has 13 residues. Germline V gene sequence: CDR1 SQVTM, CDR2 ANQGSEA. The CDR3 DNA reads TGCAGCGTTTCGACGGATAGCAATCAGCCCCAGCATTTT. Encoded protein: CSVSTDSNQPQHF.

This clone was picked up a small number of times. The chain combines TRBV5-5 with TRBJ2-7, with D possibly being TRBD2 (6 bases). With 4 bases removed from V and 0 bases from J, the gap between germline ends came to 11 bases. The CDR3 loop spans 14 amino acids. Germline-derived CDR1 and CDR2 are SGHKS and YYEKEE (reference sequence). CDR3 in DNA: TGTGCCAGCAGCCTAGGGAGGATCTCCTACGAGCAGTACTTC. Residues: CASSLGRISYEQYF.

CDR3 sequence: CASSGDTSTDTQYF. The CDR3, as DNA: TGTGCCAGCAGTGGAGACACTAGCACAGATACGCAGTATTTT. The chain carries TRBV6-4 and TRBJ2-3; D is unresolved. CDR1 is MRHNA and CDR2 is SNTAGT in the germline V gene. The V gene lost 4 bases and the J gene lost 0 bases, with 8 bases spanning the gap. The length of the CDR3 is 14 residues.

The chain combines TRBV30 with TRBJ2-2; tentatively, D is TRBD2 (6 bases). Trimming removed 0 bases at V and 5 bases at J, with 10 bases between. The germline CDR1 and CDR2 sequences are GTSNPN and SVGIG (reference sequence). The CDR3 length is 14 residues. Here the CDR3 reads CAWSVVSGTGELFF. The CDR3, as DNA: TGTGCCTGGAGTGTAGTTAGCGGAACCGGGGAGCTGTTTTTT.

J is TRBJ1-5 and V is TRBV7-2, with 7 bases lining up with TRBD1. Germline lookup yields CDR1 SGHTA and CDR2 FQGNSA. CDR3 length: 14 residues. J lost 4 bases, V lost 5 bases, and 5 bases had no gene match. The CDR3 DNA reads as TGTGCCAGCAGCCCCAGGACAGGTAATCAGCCCCAGCATTTT. Translation gives CASSPRTGNQPQHF.